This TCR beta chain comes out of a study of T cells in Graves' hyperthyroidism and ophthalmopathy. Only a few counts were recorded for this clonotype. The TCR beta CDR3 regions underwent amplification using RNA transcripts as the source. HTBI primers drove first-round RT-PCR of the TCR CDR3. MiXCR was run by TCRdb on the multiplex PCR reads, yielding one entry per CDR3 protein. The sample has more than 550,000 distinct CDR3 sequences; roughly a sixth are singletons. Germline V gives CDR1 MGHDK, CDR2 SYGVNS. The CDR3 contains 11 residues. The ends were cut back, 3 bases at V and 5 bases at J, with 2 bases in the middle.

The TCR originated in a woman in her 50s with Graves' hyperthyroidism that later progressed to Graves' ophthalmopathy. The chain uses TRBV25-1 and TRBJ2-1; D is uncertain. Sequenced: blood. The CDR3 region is CASSDDNEQFF. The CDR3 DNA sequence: TGTGCCAGCAGTGATGACAATGAGCAGTTCTTC.